The 23 T cell receptor beta chains listed next were all sequenced from one sample in a study of shared clonotypes between healthy human individuals. Some clones are missing from TCRdb's copy, which holds only in-frame ones; the method was immunoSEQ multiplex PCR. The sample includes roughly 1,600,000 clones, 98% to 99% of them seen just once. The sample comprised naive CD4+ T cells sorted from blood. Subset of the sample: CD45RA+ positively selected. The receptors here all came from a man aged 25-45 years in good health.

The chain links TRBV6-4 to TRBJ1-2, with TRBD1 identical over 8 bases. The CDR3 sequence is 11 residues long. The V segment lost 9 bases and the J segment 8 bases; nucleotides outside the gene matches: 5. Germline-derived CDR1 and CDR2 are MRHNA and SNTAGT. This CDR3 reads CARRQGNGYTF. The CDR3 DNA reads TGTGCCAGAAGACAGGGGAACGGCTACACCTTC.

This rearrangement joins TRBV25-1 to TRBJ2-7; tentative D call: TRBD2 (5 bases). V lost 3 bases to trimming and J lost 3 bases, with 12 bases between them. This CDR3 is 14 amino acids long. The germline V gene has CDR1 MGHDK and CDR2 SYGVNS. CDR3 sequence: CASSEPGTLYEQYF. CDR3 DNA: TGTGCCAGCAGTGAGCCGGGAACCCTCTACGAGCAGTACTTC.

The rearrangement links TRBV6-1 to TRBJ1-5; D unclear. Germline values: CDR1 MNHNS, CDR2 SASEGT. Trimming removed 2 bases from V and 5 bases from J, with 13 bases in between. This CDR3 has 15 residues. The CDR3 spells CASSERRALHQPQHF. CDR3 coding DNA: TGTGCCAGCAGTGAAAGGCGCGCACTCCATCAGCCCCAGCATTTT.

The chain recombines TRBV28 with TRBJ2-7, with 11 bases lining up with TRBD1. V shed 3 bases, J shed 4 bases, and the junction held 26 bases outside the gene matches. The CDR3 loop spans 22 amino acids. CDR1 and CDR2 from the germline V gene are MDHEN and SYDVKM. The CDR3 DNA follows: TGTGCCAGCAGTTTTTCCGGGGGTGTCGACCAACGGACAGGGGGCGCAGTGTACGAGCAGTACTTC. This codes for CASSFSGGVDQRTGGAVYEQYF.

This sequence joins TRBV6-1 and TRBJ1-5; D ambiguous. Germline CDR1 MNHNS, CDR2 SASEGT. V lost 2 bases, J lost 0 bases, and 14 bases lay in between. This CDR3 contains 17 residues. DNA of the CDR3: TGTGCCAGCAGTGAATCGGTTGGGGTCTATAGCAATCAGCCCCAGCATTTT. Translated, it gives CASSESVGVYSNQPQHF.

The CDR3 spells CASSEAFRNPYEQYF. In nucleotides, the CDR3 is TGTGCCAGCAGTGAAGCGTTCCGCAACCCCTACGAGCAGTACTTC. The rearrangement links TRBV2 to TRBJ2-7; D is ambiguous. The CDR3 consists of 15 residues. Germline CDR1 SNHLY, CDR2 FYNNEI. Trimming left V 0 bases short and J 2 bases short, with 11 bases between. Full variable domain (missing parts from reference TRBV2 and TRBJ2-7): EPEVTQTPSHQVTQMGQEVILRCVPISNHLYFYWYRQILGQKVEFLVSFYNNEISEKSEIFDDQFSVERPDGSNFTLKIRSTKLEDSAMYFCASSEAFRNPYEQYFGPGTRLTVT.

The CDR3 DNA reads as TGTGCCAGCAGCTCGGGACTAGCGGAGGGGGACAATGAGCAGTTCTTC. Amino acid sequence: CASSSGLAEGDNEQFF. This chain joins TRBV7-9 and TRBJ2-1; TRBD2 matches 11 bases. This CDR3 spans 16 amino acids. J gave up 5 bases and V 4 bases, and 7 bases lay outside the gene matches. Germline V CDR1 and CDR2: SEHNR, FQNEAQ (reference sequence).

This clone appeared once. The V and J genes are TRBV15 and TRBJ1-1; possible D gene TRBD1, 5 bases. Germline CDR1 reads LNHNV; CDR2 reads YYDKDF (reference sequence). V lost 6 bases and J 2 bases, leaving 10 bases between the germline ends. This CDR3 comprises 13 residues. The CDR3 bases are TGTGCCACCAGATACGACAGAAACACTGAAGCTTTCTTT. Protein sequence: CATRYDRNTEAFF.

The chain joins TRBV15 to TRBJ1-2; TRBD1 might be the D (5 bases). This CDR3 comprises 13 residues. Deletions cut 0 bases from V and 4 bases from J, with 6 bases between. The V gene's germline CDR1 is LNHNV and CDR2 YYDKDF (reference sequence). The CDR3, as DNA: TGTGCCACCAGCAGAGAACAGGCCTATGGCTACACCTTC. Residues: CATSREQAYGYTF.

The chain employs TRBV5-1 and TRBJ2-7; D might be TRBD1 or TRBD2, each matching 7 bases. This CDR3 comprises 16 residues. The germline V and J ends were trimmed by 2 bases and 0 bases, with 15 bases remaining between them. Germline V gene lookup returns CDR1 SGHRS and CDR2 YFSETQ. The CDR3 loop reads CASSFQAGQSSYEQYF. The CDR3 DNA reads as TGCGCCAGCAGCTTCCAAGCGGGACAGAGCTCCTACGAGCAGTACTTC.

The V call is TRBV6-6, the J call TRBJ2-7; D may correspond to TRBD1 or TRBD2 (6 bases each). The length of the CDR3 is 14 residues. In germline, CDR1 is MNHNY, CDR2 SVGAGI (reference sequence). With 6 bases removed from V and 5 bases from J, the gap between germline ends came to 17 bases. The CDR3 nucleotides are TGTGCCAGCAGCCCCCCCAGGGGAGGCCACGAGCAGTACTTC. It yields the protein CASSPPRGGHEQYF.

Here the CDR3 DNA reads TGCGCCAGCAGCAGGGGGACAGGGGGCATCAACTACGAGCAGTACTTC. Its translation: CASSRGTGGINYEQYF. The gene calls are TRBV5-1 and TRBJ2-7; 12 bases map to TRBD1. Germline values: CDR1 SGHRS, CDR2 YFSETQ. V gave up 4 bases and J gave up 3 bases; unmatched junction bases: 8. The CDR3 covers 16 residues.

The V gene is TRBV18, the J gene TRBJ2-4, with TRBD2 as a possible D gene (6 bases). The germline V gene has CDR1 KGHSH and CDR2 LQKENI. Trimming removed 9 bases from V and 3 bases from J, with 12 bases in between. The CDR3 consists of 13 residues. The CDR3 sequence: CASVRLDKNIQYF. In DNA, the CDR3 is TGTGCCAGTGTTCGACTAGACAAAAACATTCAGTACTTC.

V gene TRBV6-6 combines with J gene TRBJ1-5; 10 nucleotides agree with TRBD1. Germline V gives CDR1 MNHNY, CDR2 SVGAGI (reference sequence). The CDR3 is made up of 15 amino acids. Losses at the gene ends were 5 bases for V and 5 bases for J; bases not matched to a gene: 6. CDR3 sequence: CASSRQGAGDQPQHF. In DNA form, the CDR3 reads TGTGCCAGCAGTAGACAGGGGGCGGGAGATCAGCCCCAGCATTTT.

The chain recombines TRBV13 with TRBJ2-7; D gene ambiguous. There are 13 residues in the CDR3. V lost 2 bases to trimming and J lost 6 bases, with 11 bases between them. CDR1 and CDR2 from the germline V gene are PRHDT and FYEKMQ (reference sequence). Here the CDR3 DNA reads TGTGCCAGCAGCTTAAGTAACCGGGTCGAGCAGTACTTC. Its translation is CASSLSNRVEQYF. Using reference TRBV13 and TRBJ2-7 for the parts outside the CDR3, the full variable domain is AAGVIQSPRHLIKEKRETATLKCYPIPRHDTVYWYQQGPGQDPQFLISFYEKMQSDKGSIPDRFSAQQFSDYHSELNMSSLELGDSALYFCASSLSNRVEQYFGPGTRLTVT.

This clone has a single count. The chain joins TRBV6-1 to TRBJ2-7, with 9 bases fitting TRBD1. Germline loops: CDR1 MNHNS, CDR2 SASEGT. The CDR3 runs 15 residues. V gave up 6 bases and J gave up 1 base; unmatched junction bases: 7. The CDR3 bases are TGTGCCAGCAGGTACGGACAGGGGTTATCCTACGAGCAGTACTTC. Translation gives CASRYGQGLSYEQYF.

This sequence joins TRBV9 and TRBJ2-1; 11 nucleotides agree with TRBD2. J lost 3 bases, V lost 2 bases, and 10 bases had no gene match. The germline V gene encodes CDR1 SGDLS and CDR2 YYNGEE. The CDR3 has 18 amino acids. CDR3 protein: CASSVAIMTSGNYNEQFF. The CDR3 DNA reads TGTGCCAGCAGCGTCGCGATTATGACTAGCGGGAACTACAATGAGCAGTTCTTC.

The CDR3 DNA sequence: TGTGCCAGCACCGCCCCGACTAGCGGGATCGGTGGGGAGCAGTTCTTC. Its translation: CASTAPTSGIGGEQFF. This chain connects TRBV28 to TRBJ2-1; 11 positions agree with TRBD2. With 7 bases clipped from V and 10 bases from J, the junction kept 15 bases outside the gene matches. Germline V gene data show CDR1 as MDHEN and CDR2 as SYDVKM. This CDR3 is 16 amino acids long.

The chain couples TRBV28 to TRBJ2-1; 9 nucleotides agree with TRBD2. Germline assignment: CDR1 MDHEN and CDR2 SYDVKM. The ends lost 3 bases at V and 16 bases at J; junction bases unmatched: 7. This CDR3 has 12 amino acids. CDR3 DNA sequence: TGTGCCAGCAGTTTGGGTCTAGCGGGAAACTTCTTC. Encoded protein: CASSLGLAGNFF.

V and J are TRBV7-6 and TRBJ1-1; D not certain. CDR1 and CDR2 (germline): SGHVS, FNYEAQ. CDR3 length equals 14 residues. Trimming stripped 5 bases from V and 3 bases from J, with 13 bases between. The CDR3 DNA sequence: TGTGCCAGCAGCCCCTTGAGTGGGGACACTGAAGCTTTCTTT. Protein product: CASSPLSGDTEAFF.

CDR3 nucleotide sequence: TGTGCCAGCAGTACCGGGACTAGCGGGAGGATATACGAGACCCAGTACTTC. Its protein product is CASSTGTSGRIYETQYF. This chain joins TRBV28 and TRBJ2-5; 15 nucleotides align to TRBD2. The CDR3 spans 17 residues. V shed 5 bases and J 5 bases; nucleotides not matched to a gene: 9. Germline CDR1 is MDHEN and CDR2 is SYDVKM.

The V and J genes are TRBV9 and TRBJ2-1; 12 bases are shared with TRBD2. The J segment lost 4 bases and the V segment lost 4 bases, leaving 9 bases of the junction unmatched. Germline V gene sequence: CDR1 SGDLS, CDR2 YYNGEE. This CDR3 has 17 amino acids. CDR3 bases: TGTGCCAGCAGCCCCGGACTAGCGGGAACAACTTACAATGAGCAGTTCTTC. This encodes CASSPGLAGTTYNEQFF.

The chain is built from TRBV7-6 and TRBJ2-2, with unresolved D. Germline-derived CDR1 and CDR2 are SGHVS and FNYEAQ. The CDR3 is made up of 18 amino acids. V lost 2 bases to trimming and J lost 0 bases, with 16 bases between them. The CDR3 DNA reads as TGTGCCAGCAGCTTAACAGAAAGGACCTCTGCGAACACCGGGGAGCTGTTTTTT. This sequence encodes CASSLTERTSANTGELFF. Filled out from reference TRBV7-6 and TRBJ2-2, the complete variable domain reads GAGVSQSPRYKVTKRGQDVALRCDPISGHVSLYWYRQALGQGPEFLTYFNYEAQQDKSGLPNDRFSAERPEGSISTLTIQRTEQRDSAMYRCASSLTERTSANTGELFFGEGSRLTVL.